A few counts support the clone carrying this TCR beta chain. The CDR3 sequence is 14 residues long. Losses at the gene ends were 5 bases for V and 8 bases for J; bases not matched to a gene: 8. The germline V gene has CDR1 MDHEN and CDR2 SYDVKM. Libraries were prepared by immunoSEQ multiplex PCR; TCRdb keeps only in-frame clonotypes and omits some of them. The table has roughly 79,000 clones, roughly 84% seen once. The data derive from a study of control samples from healthy donors and cancer patients. The TCR sequence derives from a man in his forties or fifties in good health. V gene TRBV28 combines with J gene TRBJ1-5; 8 bases match TRBD1. Input material: blood. The chain's CDR3 is CASSPGDRNEPQHF. CDR3 in DNA: TGTGCCAGCAGTCCCGGGGACAGGAACGAGCCCCAGCATTTT.